Listed below are T cell receptor beta chains from one sample, sequenced in a study of T cell responses to AZD1222 COVID-19 vaccine. Clones were sequenced by immunoSEQ multiplex PCR, and TCRdb holds only the in-frame ones, with some missing. The sample consists of around 100,000 clones, more than 85% of them appearing once. This specimen was peripheral blood, taken on day 0 of AZD1222 vaccination. The receptor set was obtained from an adult in good health. CDR3s include the opening cysteine and the closing phenylalanine or tryptophan. The D gene is left open where the match is weak. Rows may omit the clone size; those that give it use once, few, many or a size class.

abundance,v_gene,j_gene,d_gene,CDR3aa,CDR3nt
.,TRBV7-3,TRBJ1-6,TRBD1,CASSIIGTGSNSPLHF,TGTGCCAGCAGCATCATCGGGACAGGGTCCAATTCACCCCTCCACTTT
.,TRBV19,TRBJ2-2,.,CASSRGAGTGELFF,TGTGCCAGTAGTCGGGGGGCGGGGACCGGGGAGCTGTTTTTT
.,TRBV9,TRBJ2-1,.,CASSVRDNEQFF,TGTGCCAGCAGCGTACGGGACAATGAGCAGTTCTTC
few,TRBV6-5,TRBJ2-7,TRBD1,CASPTGGEVDEQYF,TGTGCCAGCCCCACAGGGGGCGAAGTTGATGAGCAGTACTTC
.,TRBV5-6,TRBJ2-3,.,CASTMEDTQYF,TGTGCCAGCACCATGGAAGATACGCAGTATTTT
.,TRBV28,TRBJ2-3,.,CASSFRLSTDTQYF,TGTGCCAGCAGTTTCAGGCTTAGCACAGATACGCAGTATTTT
.,TRBV11-2,TRBJ1-2,.,CASSGLRGRDYGYTF,TGTGCCAGCAGCGGACTGCGGGGGCGTGACTATGGCTACACCTTC
.,TRBV5-1,TRBJ2-7,.,CASSLEADSYEQYF,TGCGCCAGCAGCTTGGAGGCAGACTCCTACGAGCAGTACTTC
.,TRBV7-2,TRBJ2-5,TRBD2,CASSFGLEETQYF,TGTGCCAGCAGCTTTGGACTAGAAGAGACCCAGTACTTC
.,TRBV5-1,TRBJ2-3,TRBD2,CASSFGLAGEGFTQYF,TGCGCCAGCAGCTTCGGACTAGCGGGAGAGGGGTTTACGCAGTATTTT
.,TRBV6-5,TRBJ1-2,.,CASRSRGANYGYTF,TGTGCCAGCAGAAGCAGGGGAGCTAACTATGGCTACACCTTC
.,TRBV28,TRBJ1-6,TRBD1,CASSLLTGKRSPLHF,TGTGCCAGCAGTTTACTGACAGGGAAAAGATCACCCCTCCACTTT
.,TRBV27,TRBJ1-5,TRBD1,CASSSNGQGLQPQHF,TGTGCCAGCAGTTCCAACGGACAGGGACTCCAGCCCCAGCATTTT
.,TRBV4-3,TRBJ2-5,.,CASSQDLGGETQYF,TGCGCCAGCAGCCAAGATCTGGGAGGAGAGACCCAGTACTTC
.,TRBV6-5,TRBJ1-1,.,CASSLRTAANTEAFF,TGTGCCAGCAGTCTAAGGACAGCCGCAAACACTGAAGCTTTCTTT
.,TRBV9,TRBJ1-4,TRBD1,CASSVAGTATNEKLFF,TGTGCCAGCAGCGTAGCCGGGACAGCAACTAATGAAAAACTGTTTTTT
.,TRBV6-2/TRBV6-3,TRBJ1-6,.,CASSYSTRDKAPESYSPLHF,TGTGCCAGCAGTTACTCGACTCGGGACAAGGCTCCGGAATCCTATTCACCCCTCCACTTT
.,TRBV6-5,TRBJ1-5,.,CASRGPTRNQPQHF,TGTGCCAGCAGGGGTCCCACCCGCAATCAGCCCCAGCATTTT
.,TRBV12-3/TRBV12-4,TRBJ2-1,.,CASSKQGREQFF,TGTGCCAGCAGCAAACAGGGTCGGGAGCAGTTCTTC
.,TRBV2,TRBJ2-1,.,CASILSEQFF,TGTGCCAGCATCCTCAGCGAGCAGTTCTTC
.,TRBV20-1,TRBJ1-4,.,CSASRQANEKLFF,TGCAGTGCTAGTAGACAGGCTAATGAAAAACTGTTTTTT
.,TRBV7-2,TRBJ1-5,TRBD1,CASSSGTGAWPQHF,TGTGCCAGCAGCTCGGGGACAGGGGCATGGCCCCAGCATTTT
.,TRBV28,TRBJ1-3,TRBD1,CASKRQGSGNTIYF,TGTGCCAGCAAGAGACAGGGGTCTGGAAACACCATATATTTT
.,TRBV19,TRBJ1-4,TRBD1,CASSNRGRTGEKLFF,TGTGCCAGTAGTAACAGGGGGCGAACTGGTGAAAAACTGTTTTTT
once,TRBV7-8,TRBJ2-7,TRBD2,CASSLDGRAGYEQYF,TGTGCCAGCAGCCTAGACGGGAGGGCCGGGTACGAGCAGTACTTC
.,TRBV7-2,TRBJ2-2,.,CASSPAGGGNTGELFF,TGTGCCAGCAGCCCTGCTGGGGGAGGGAACACCGGGGAGCTGTTTTTT
.,TRBV18,TRBJ1-1,.,CASSPSGAQNTEAFF,TGTGCCAGCTCACCCTCAGGGGCCCAGAACACTGAAGCTTTCTTT
.,TRBV11-2,TRBJ1-4,.,CASSRGVSNEKLFF,TGTGCCAGCAGCAGAGGTGTCTCTAATGAAAAACTGTTTTTT
.,TRBV11-3,TRBJ1-1,TRBD1,CASSRGTGGPRGTEAFF,TGTGCCAGCAGCCGCGGGACAGGGGGCCCCCGGGGCACTGAAGCTTTCTTT
once,TRBV2,TRBJ2-2,TRBD1,CASRPGTGGFGTGELFF,TGTGCCAGCAGACCCGGGACAGGGGGCTTCGGCACCGGGGAGCTGTTTTTT
.,TRBV5-1,TRBJ2-2,TRBD2,CASSLARAGAGELFF,TGCGCCAGCAGCTTGGCCAGGGCGGGAGCCGGGGAGCTGTTTTTT
.,TRBV10-3,TRBJ2-3,TRBD2,CAISEGPSGRSPDTQYF,TGTGCCATCAGTGAGGGTCCGAGCGGGAGATCCCCAGATACGCAGTATTTT
.,TRBV7-3,TRBJ2-3,TRBD2,CASSLGGLAGGVSQYF,TGTGCCAGCAGCTTGGGAGGACTAGCGGGGGGCGTATCGCAGTATTTT
.,TRBV28,TRBJ1-2,.,CASQFSDYGYTF,TGTGCCAGCCAGTTTTCTGACTATGGCTACACCTTC
.,TRBV6-5,TRBJ1-1,.,CASSYSQRGSEAFF,TGTGCCAGCAGTTACTCCCAACGGGGTTCTGAAGCTTTCTTT
.,TRBV29-1,TRBJ1-4,.,CSVEGGGTTNEKLFF,TGCAGCGTTGAAGGGGGGGGGACGACTAATGAAAAACTGTTTTTT
few,TRBV19,TRBJ1-5,TRBD1,CASSPRQGAIQPQHF,TGTGCCAGTAGTCCCCGACAGGGGGCTATTCAGCCCCAGCATTTT
once,TRBV18,TRBJ2-2,.,CASSPIAVGELFF,TGTGCCAGCTCACCAATAGCAGTCGGGGAGCTGTTTTTT
once,TRBV7-9,TRBJ2-3,TRBD2,CASSSSGRITDTQYF,TGTGCCAGCAGCTCGAGCGGGAGGATTACAGATACGCAGTATTTT
once,TRBV12-5,TRBJ2-7,TRBD1,CASGTPFRDSHEQYF,TGTGCTAGTGGTACCCCTTTCCGGGACAGCCACGAGCAGTACTTC
.,TRBV5-6,TRBJ2-3,TRBD2,CASSPGLAVTSTDTQYF,TGTGCCAGCAGCCCAGGACTAGCGGTAACTAGCACAGATACGCAGTATTTT
.,TRBV7-2,TRBJ2-5,.,CASSLMLQETQYF,TGTGCCAGCAGCTTAATGCTCCAAGAGACCCAGTACTTC
once,TRBV7-2,TRBJ2-5,.,CASSLFSRETQYF,TGTGCCAGCAGCTTATTCTCGAGGGAGACCCAGTACTTC
.,TRBV29-1,TRBJ2-3,.,CSVEGGNADTQYF,TGCAGCGTTGAAGGAGGGAACGCAGATACGCAGTATTTT
.,TRBV27,TRBJ2-1,TRBD2,CASSLSLAGELEQFF,TGTGCCAGCAGTTTATCGCTAGCGGGAGAACTTGAGCAGTTCTTC